The 29 T cell receptor beta chains below all came from one sample that was sequenced in a study of blood T cell repertoires in COVID-19. Clones were read by immunoSEQ multiplex PCR, and TCRdb kept only the in-frame ones, dropping some. The table has approximately 200,000 clones, almost 90% seen once. Sequenced material: peripheral blood. Every receptor here comes from a woman aged 55-69 years with acute or convalescent COVID-19.

This chain links TRBV27 with TRBJ2-1; weak D call: TRBD1 (6 bases). The CDR3 consists of 16 residues. V was shortened by 7 bases and J by 0 bases, with 16 bases between the two germline ends. Germline V CDR1 and CDR2: MNHEY, SMNVEV (reference sequence). The DNA for the CDR3 is TGTGCCAGCATTGACAGGTTTGTCTCCTCCTACAATGAGCAGTTCTTC. This sequence encodes CASIDRFVSSYNEQFF.

The chain combines TRBV28 with TRBJ1-1, with D perhaps TRBD1 (5 bases). The CDR3 runs 14 residues. Germline CDR1 is MDHEN and CDR2 is SYDVKM. V was clipped by 1 base and J by 5 bases, with 11 bases between them. CDR3 coding DNA: TGTGCCAGCAGTTTATTGCCAGGGAGGACTGAAGCTTTCTTT. As protein: CASSLLPGRTEAFF.

The chain employs TRBV19 and TRBJ1-6; D not resolved. Germline-derived CDR1 and CDR2 are LNHDA and SQIVND (reference sequence). The CDR3 extends over 17 amino acids. V was clipped by 4 bases and J by 4 bases, with 17 bases between them. Here the CDR3 DNA reads TGTGCCAGTAGTACACGACGCGGGGAGATTTATAATTCACCCCTCCACTTT. Translation: CASSTRRGEIYNSPLHF. Together with reference TRBV19 and TRBJ1-6, the CDR3 gives the full variable domain: DGGITQSPKYLFRKEGQNVTLSCEQNLNHDAMYWYRQDPGQGLRLIYYSQIVNDFQKGDIAEGYSVSREKKESFPLTVTSAQKNPTAFYLCASSTRRGEIYNSPLHFGNGTRLTVT.

This clone was observed once. The V call is TRBV11-3, the J call TRBJ2-1; the match to TRBD2 covers 7 bases. Germline V gene sequence: CDR1 SGHNT, CDR2 YENEEA. This CDR3 is 15 amino acids long. V dropped 1 base and J dropped 1; count of bases not matched to a gene: 1. Written as DNA, the CDR3 is TGTGCCAGCAGCTTAGGGCGGGAGTCCTACAATGAGCAGTTCTTC. Translating gives CASSLGRESYNEQFF.

This clone was seen more than once but under ten times. This chain connects TRBV20-1 to TRBJ2-3; a possible D gene is TRBD1 (5 bases). This CDR3 has 14 residues. Germline V gives CDR1 DFQATT, CDR2 SNEGSKA (reference sequence). The germline V and J ends were trimmed by 3 bases and 0 bases, with 10 bases remaining between them. Here the CDR3 DNA reads TGCAGTGCTAGTCAAGACAGAAGCACAGATACGCAGTATTTT. Translating gives CSASQDRSTDTQYF.

This chain uses TRBV5-5 with TRBJ2-2; D may be TRBD1 (6 bases). The CDR3 spans 15 residues. Trimming took off 0 bases at V and 7 bases at J, with 13 bases between the two ends. Germline assignment: CDR1 SGHKS and CDR2 YYEKEE (reference sequence). As DNA, the CDR3 is TGTGCCAGCAGCTTGGCGGACCCCAGGGGCGGGGAGCTGTTTTTT. Protein product: CASSLADPRGGELFF.

The V and J genes are TRBV6-1 and TRBJ1-2; D is possibly TRBD1 (5 bases). The CDR3 runs 14 residues. Deletions cut 3 bases from V and 0 bases from J, with 8 bases between. Germline V gene lookup returns CDR1 MNHNS and CDR2 SASEGT. The DNA of the CDR3 is TGTGCCAGCAGTGACAGGGAGGCTAACTATGGCTACACCTTC. The encoded protein is CASSDREANYGYTF.

This chain uses TRBV15 with TRBJ2-1, with 8 bases that match TRBD2. Germline CDR1 and CDR2: LNHNV and YYDKDF (reference sequence). J lost 3 bases, V lost 5 bases, and 6 bases had no gene match. The CDR3 runs 15 residues. The CDR3 loop reads CATSPRLAIYNEQFF. The CDR3 DNA follows: TGTGCCACCAGCCCCAGACTAGCGATCTACAATGAGCAGTTCTTC.

The chain recombines TRBV29-1 with TRBJ1-5; D is unclear. Looked up from germline, CDR1 is SQVTM and CDR2 is ANQGSEA. Trimming pared 8 bases from V and 7 bases from J, leaving 18 bases between. The CDR3 is 13 amino acids. The CDR3 nucleotides are TGCAGCACCCAGGAGGCTAACGGGCAGCCCCAGCATTTT. It codes for CSTQEANGQPQHF.

The V and J genes are TRBV2 and TRBJ1-5, with D possibly being TRBD1 (5 bases). Germline V gene lookup returns CDR1 SNHLY and CDR2 FYNNEI. The ends were cut back, 6 bases at V and 0 bases at J, with 9 bases in the middle. This CDR3 is 14 amino acids long. In DNA, the CDR3 is TGTGCCAGCAGGCAACAGGATAGCAATCAGCCCCAGCATTTT. Translated: CASRQQDSNQPQHF.

V and J are TRBV5-5 and TRBJ1-6, with D uncertain. Germline CDR1 SGHKS, CDR2 YYEKEE (reference sequence). V gave up 1 base and J gave up 7 bases, with 9 bases separating them. The CDR3 has 14 amino acids. The CDR3, as DNA: TGTGCCAGCAGCTTGTATCAGGTCAATTCACCCCTCCACTTT. It yields the protein CASSLYQVNSPLHF.

The chain combines TRBV30 with TRBJ1-1, with D possibly matching TRBD1 (5 bases). The V gene's germline CDR1 is GTSNPN and CDR2 SVGIG (reference sequence). Trimming cost V 4 bases and J 2 bases, with 11 bases left between them. There are 13 residues in the CDR3. The CDR3 nucleotides read TGTGCCTGGAATCCGGGGGGAAACACTGAAGCTTTCTTT. Its translation is CAWNPGGNTEAFF.

V and J are TRBV28 and TRBJ2-7, with 7 nucleotides matching TRBD2. The CDR3 has 15 residues. CDR1 and CDR2 (germline): MDHEN, SYDVKM. With V trimmed by 8 bases and J by 3 bases, 13 bases remained unmatched. Here the CDR3 reads CASFPTGGLFYEQYF. Here the CDR3 DNA reads TGTGCCAGCTTCCCTACGGGGGGACTTTTCTACGAGCAGTACTTC.

V is TRBV19 and J is TRBJ1-3; D gene ambiguous. V gave up 5 bases and J gave up 1 base, with 6 bases separating them. CDR1 and CDR2 (germline): LNHDA, SQIVND (reference sequence). The CDR3 is made up of 13 amino acids. CDR3 sequence reads: CASSYLSGNTIYF. CDR3 nucleotides: TGTGCCAGTAGTTATCTTTCTGGAAACACCATATATTTT. Variable domain in full (rest from reference TRBV19 and TRBJ1-3): DGGITQSPKYLFRKEGQNVTLSCEQNLNHDAMYWYRQDPGQGLRLIYYSQIVNDFQKGDIAEGYSVSREKKESFPLTVTSAQKNPTAFYLCASSYLSGNTIYFGEGSWLTVV.

The chain links TRBV5-1 to TRBJ1-2, with D possibly matching TRBD1 (6 bases). The CDR3 covers 14 residues. Trimming shortened V by 0 bases and J by 6 bases, and 12 bases separated the two germline ends. CDR1 is SGHRS and CDR2 is YFSETQ in the germline V gene. The CDR3 bases are TGCGCCAGCAGCTTGGACAGGGATGGTCATGGCTACACCTTC. It specifies CASSLDRDGHGYTF. Together with reference TRBV5-1 and TRBJ1-2, the CDR3 gives the full variable domain: KAGVTQTPRYLIKTRGQQVTLSCSPISGHRSVSWYQQTPGQGLQFLFEYFSETQRNKGNFPGRFSGRQFSNSRSEMNVSTLELGDSALYLCASSLDRDGHGYTFGSGTRLTVV.

Concerning this clone itself: The junction does not match germline at one end; this may be a read error. The chain recombines TRBV6-1 with TRBJ1-5; no clear D. Germline V gives CDR1 MNHNS, CDR2 SASEGT. The CDR3 length is 15 residues. CDR3 DNA sequence: TGTGCCAGCAGTGAAGCGGGCCGAAGCAATCAACCCCAGCATTTT. This gives the protein CASSEAGRSNQPQHF.

The rearrangement uses TRBV7-9 and TRBJ2-1, with TRBD2 matching 9 bases. This CDR3 contains 16 residues. V was clipped by 7 bases and J by 8 bases; unmatched bases: 15. Germline assignment: CDR1 SEHNR and CDR2 FQNEAQ (reference sequence). CDR3 nucleotide sequence: TGTGCCAGCACCAACCCTGCTAGCGGGACCGTCTATGAGCAGTTCTTC. Protein sequence: CASTNPASGTVYEQFF.

The genes are TRBV5-6 and TRBJ1-2, with a weak D call TRBD1 (5 bases). V gave up 5 bases and J gave up 2 bases, with 16 bases separating them. Per the germline V gene, CDR1 is SGHDT and CDR2 is YYEEEE. CDR3 length: 15 amino acids. The CDR3: CASRGWGTQNYGYTF. CDR3 in DNA: TGTGCCAGCAGGGGATGGGGCACCCAGAACTATGGCTACACCTTC.

V and J are TRBV18 and TRBJ1-6; TRBD1 matches 8 bases. The V and J ends lost 6 bases and 11 bases, in that order; junction bases with no gene match: 6. Germline CDR1 is KGHSH and CDR2 is LQKENI. This CDR3 contains 13 residues. The DNA of the CDR3 is TGTGCCAGCTCCGGACAGGGTGGTGCACCCCTCCACTTT. It translates to CASSGQGGAPLHF.

Only a few counts were recorded for this clone. The V and J genes are TRBV6-5 and TRBJ2-1; TRBD2 agrees at 13 bases. The CDR3 has 16 amino acids. Looked up from germline, CDR1 is MNHEY and CDR2 is SVGAGI. V trimming: 4 bases; J trimming: 10 bases; junction bases outside the gene matches: 10. The DNA of the CDR3 is TGTGCCAGCAGTTTACTCGGACTAGCGGGAGCCCAGGAGCAGTTCTTC. Its protein product is CASSLLGLAGAQEQFF.

The V call is TRBV6-5, the J call TRBJ2-1, with 9 bases lining up with TRBD1. V trimming: 7 bases; J trimming: 9 bases; junction bases outside the gene matches: 10. The germline gives CDR1 MNHEY, CDR2 SVGAGI. The CDR3 runs to 14 residues. Here the CDR3 DNA reads TGTGCCAGCAATAGGGACAGGGTAATGAGTGAGCAGTTCTTC. Protein sequence: CASNRDRVMSEQFF.

The V gene is TRBV20-1, the J gene TRBJ2-1; 11 bases are a match to TRBD2. This CDR3 spans 16 amino acids. The germline CDR1 and CDR2 sequences are DFQATT and SNEGSKA (reference sequence). With V trimmed by 3 bases and J by 5 bases, 9 bases remained unmatched. The chain's CDR3 is CSASRLAGGPNNEQFF. In DNA, the CDR3 is TGCAGTGCTAGTCGGCTAGCGGGAGGTCCTAACAATGAGCAGTTCTTC.

In this sample, this clone turned up once. The chain uses TRBV14 and TRBJ1-1, with D possibly being TRBD1 (6 bases). V was shortened by 2 bases and J by 0 bases, with 13 bases between the two germline ends. The CDR3 totals 16 residues. The germline gives CDR1 SGHDN, CDR2 FVKESK. CDR3 DNA sequence: TGTGCCAGCAGCCAAAGACAGGCGGCAATGAACACTGAAGCTTTCTTT. Translated: CASSQRQAAMNTEAFF.

The chain recombines TRBV4-1 with TRBJ2-7, with D perhaps TRBD1 (5 bases). The V gene lost 0 bases and the J gene lost 5 bases, with 14 bases spanning the gap. Per the germline V gene, CDR1 is MGHRA and CDR2 is YSYEKL. The CDR3 spans 15 residues. The CDR3 loop reads CASSQDLAGLDEQYF. Written as DNA, the CDR3 is TGCGCCAGCAGCCAAGATCTGGCAGGGTTAGACGAGCAGTACTTC.

This clone was observed a single time. The genes are TRBV12-3 or TRBV12-4 and TRBJ1-2; a possible D gene is TRBD1 (5 bases). This CDR3 has 13 residues. Trimming took 2 bases from V and 4 from J, leaving 8 bases between them. The DNA for the CDR3 is TGTGCCAGCAGTTTATCACAGGCCTATGGCTACACCTTC. Protein sequence: CASSLSQAYGYTF.

The chain uses TRBV20-1 and TRBJ2-7, with D perhaps matching TRBD1 (5 bases). The CDR3 sequence is 11 residues long. The V and J ends lost 6 bases and 2 bases respectively, with 8 bases between them. CDR1 and CDR2 from the germline V gene are DFQATT and SNEGSKA (reference sequence). CDR3 sequence: CSARAAYEQYF. Here the CDR3 DNA reads TGCAGTGCCAGGGCCGCCTACGAGCAGTACTTC.

The genes are TRBV5-1 and TRBJ1-2; TRBD1 matches 9 bases. This CDR3 is built from 18 residues. The V segment lost 0 bases and the J segment 7 bases; nucleotides outside the gene matches: 16. Germline CDR1 is SGHRS and CDR2 is YFSETQ. The CDR3 bases are TGCGCCAGCAGCTTGGTAGGAAGTCCCGGGACAGGGAGGCCTGGCTACACCTTC. Amino acid sequence: CASSLVGSPGTGRPGYTF.

The chain couples TRBV5-4 to TRBJ1-2, with 7 bases aligning to TRBD1. This CDR3 spans 15 amino acids. V was pared by 3 bases and J by 0 bases, with 5 bases of the junction left unmatched. Germline CDR1 and CDR2: SGHNT and YYREEE (reference sequence). The CDR3: CASSSGQVSNYGYTF. The CDR3 nucleotides read TGTGCCAGCAGCTCTGGACAGGTCTCTAACTATGGCTACACCTTC.

The rearrangement joins TRBV6-2 or TRBV6-3 to TRBJ2-1; TRBD2 matches 8 bases. V lost 0 bases and J lost 0; bases outside the gene matches: 10. This CDR3 is 19 amino acids long. Per germline, CDR1 MNHEY and CDR2 SVGEGT. Here the CDR3 reads CASSYSMASGYSSYNEQFF. CDR3 nucleotides: TGTGCCAGCAGTTACTCGATGGCTAGCGGGTACAGCTCCTACAATGAGCAGTTCTTC.